Listed below are T cell receptor beta chains from one sample, sequenced in a study of T cell responses to AZD1222 COVID-19 vaccine. Profiled with immunoSEQ multiplex PCR; TCRdb holds only in-frame clones, not every one. The sample holds 90,000 to 150,000 clones; roughly 90% are singletons and the top ten take around 8%. The input for sequencing was peripheral blood, taken on day 0 of AZD1222 vaccination. All receptors derive from an adult in good health. Each CDR3 is given with its conserved first and last residue. The order of the fields is clone size, V gene, D gene, J gene, CDR3 protein, CDR3 DNA. D genes are given only for firm matches. Size values are once, few and many counts, or a class for expanded clones, and some rows have none.

abundance: few
v_gene: TRBV9
d_gene: .
j_gene: TRBJ2-2
CDR3aa: CASSVGGFPTGELFF
CDR3nt: TGTGCCAGCAGCGTTGGGGGCTTCCCCACCGGGGAGCTGTTTTTT

abundance: medium-sized
v_gene: TRBV6-1
d_gene: TRBD1
j_gene: TRBJ1-3
CDR3aa: CASSEGQGGNTIYF
CDR3nt: TGTGCCAGCAGTGAAGGACAGGGTGGAAACACCATATATTTT

abundance: .
v_gene: TRBV19
d_gene: .
j_gene: TRBJ2-2
CDR3aa: CASSIWGNTGELFF
CDR3nt: TGTGCCAGTAGTATATGGGGAAACACCGGGGAGCTGTTTTTT

abundance: .
v_gene: TRBV19
d_gene: TRBD1
j_gene: TRBJ1-6
CDR3aa: CASSPDRVGSSPLHF
CDR3nt: TGTGCCAGTAGTCCCGACAGGGTGGGCAGTTCACCCCTCCACTTT

abundance: .
v_gene: TRBV19
d_gene: .
j_gene: TRBJ1-6
CDR3aa: CASSERAGSFRSPLHF
CDR3nt: TGTGCCAGTAGTGAGAGGGCAGGGTCCTTTCGTTCACCCCTCCACTTT

abundance: .
v_gene: TRBV5-8
d_gene: .
j_gene: TRBJ1-2
CDR3aa: CASSLGQGDGYTF
CDR3nt: TGTGCCAGCAGCTTGGGTCAGGGTGATGGCTACACCTTC

abundance: .
v_gene: TRBV7-9
d_gene: .
j_gene: TRBJ2-4
CDR3aa: CASSLDGASRGNIQYF
CDR3nt: TGTGCCAGCAGCTTAGACGGGGCTAGCCGAGGGAACATTCAGTACTTC

abundance: .
v_gene: TRBV19
d_gene: .
j_gene: TRBJ2-3
CDR3aa: CASSVYLQVGSTDTQYF
CDR3nt: TGTGCCAGTAGTGTATACTTACAGGTGGGGAGCACAGATACGCAGTATTTT

abundance: .
v_gene: TRBV20-1
d_gene: .
j_gene: TRBJ1-4
CDR3aa: CSAREGAKLFF
CDR3nt: TGCAGTGCTAGAGAGGGGGCTAAACTGTTTTTT

abundance: .
v_gene: TRBV7-2
d_gene: TRBD2
j_gene: TRBJ2-1
CDR3aa: CASSYRLAATYNEQFF
CDR3nt: TGTGCCAGCAGCTATCGACTAGCGGCCACCTACAATGAGCAGTTCTTC

abundance: .
v_gene: TRBV6-5
d_gene: TRBD1
j_gene: TRBJ2-2
CDR3aa: CASYEGQGLVGELFF
CDR3nt: TGTGCCAGCTATGAGGGACAGGGCTTGGTCGGGGAGCTGTTTTTT

abundance: .
v_gene: TRBV5-4
d_gene: .
j_gene: TRBJ1-2
CDR3aa: CASSLTANYGYTF
CDR3nt: TGTGCCAGCAGCTTGACAGCTAACTATGGCTACACCTTC

abundance: .
v_gene: TRBV6-2/TRBV6-3
d_gene: TRBD2
j_gene: TRBJ2-3
CDR3aa: CASSYEHMGLARADTQYF
CDR3nt: TGTGCCAGCAGTTACGAACACATGGGACTAGCGAGGGCAGATACGCAGTATTTT

abundance: .
v_gene: TRBV4-1
d_gene: .
j_gene: TRBJ1-1
CDR3aa: CASSPGIMNTEAFF
CDR3nt: TGCGCCAGCAGCCCCGGGATCATGAACACTGAAGCTTTCTTT

abundance: .
v_gene: TRBV11-3
d_gene: .
j_gene: TRBJ1-2
CDR3aa: CASSLEGVTLANYGYTF
CDR3nt: TGTGCCAGCAGCTTAGAGGGAGTGACGCTAGCTAACTATGGCTACACCTTC

abundance: .
v_gene: TRBV28
d_gene: TRBD2
j_gene: TRBJ2-7
CDR3aa: CASSLWGGRSYEQYF
CDR3nt: TGTGCCAGCAGTTTATGGGGAGGGCGATCCTACGAGCAGTACTTC

abundance: .
v_gene: TRBV29-1
d_gene: TRBD1
j_gene: TRBJ2-2
CDR3aa: CSVGGQGNTGELFF
CDR3nt: TGCAGCGTTGGTGGACAGGGGAACACCGGGGAGCTGTTTTTT

abundance: .
v_gene: TRBV6-6
d_gene: .
j_gene: TRBJ2-7
CDR3aa: CASGEETYEQYF
CDR3nt: TGTGCCAGCGGAGAGGAGACCTACGAGCAGTACTTC

abundance: .
v_gene: TRBV7-8
d_gene: .
j_gene: TRBJ1-1
CDR3aa: CASSPIPWTPGRDTEAFF
CDR3nt: TGTGCCAGCAGCCCGATCCCCTGGACACCCGGCAGGGACACTGAAGCTTTCTTT

abundance: .
v_gene: TRBV7-9
d_gene: .
j_gene: TRBJ1-1
CDR3aa: CASSLYGRGLGNTEAFF
CDR3nt: TGTGCCAGCAGCCTTTATGGTCGGGGGCTCGGGAACACTGAAGCTTTCTTT

abundance: once
v_gene: TRBV18
d_gene: TRBD1
j_gene: TRBJ2-5
CDR3aa: CASSPRQGRRETQYF
CDR3nt: TGTGCCAGCTCACCCCGACAGGGGAGGAGGGAGACCCAGTACTTC

abundance: .
v_gene: TRBV30
d_gene: TRBD1
j_gene: TRBJ1-2
CDR3aa: CAWSDETGINGYTF
CDR3nt: TGTGCCTGGAGTGATGAGACAGGGATCAATGGCTACACCTTC

abundance: .
v_gene: TRBV7-9
d_gene: .
j_gene: TRBJ1-3
CDR3aa: CASSLGRGLGSGNTIYF
CDR3nt: TGTGCCAGCAGCTTAGGGAGAGGCTTAGGCTCTGGAAACACCATATATTTT